The 14 T cell receptor beta chains below all came from one sample that was sequenced in a study of molecular identifiers for immune sequencing clone quantification. TCRdb re-analysed the PCR reads in MiXCR, keeping a single row per CDR3 protein. Seen here are more than 550,000 distinct CDR3 sequences, around 25% observed once, and the top ten hold about 0.8%. The sample consisted of naive CD8+ T cells from blood, with Jurkat cell RNA spiked in. Subset indicated: FACS-sorted CD8+CD4-CCR7+CD45RA+ naive T cells. The receptors come from a human donor in good health. Some libraries in this study had Jurkat cell RNA spiked in.

At least ten counts were recorded for this clonotype. The chain uses TRBV7-9 and TRBJ1-5, with D tentatively TRBD1 (6 bases). The CDR3 has 15 residues. Trimming took 3 bases from V and 3 from J, leaving 12 bases between them. The germline V gene encodes CDR1 SEHNR and CDR2 FQNEAQ (reference sequence). CDR3 DNA sequence: TGTGCCAGCAGCTTCTATACAGGGATCAATCAGCCCCAGCATTTT. This codes for CASSFYTGINQPQHF.

As for this clonotype: A much bigger clone sits one base away, suggesting this may be a read error. The genes are TRBV20-1 and TRBJ2-4; 10 bases fit TRBD1. There are 18 residues in the CDR3. Per germline, CDR1 DFQATT and CDR2 SNEGSKA (reference sequence). The CDR3 loop is CSAGGRDRGPLAINIQYF. In nucleotides, the CDR3 is TGCAGTGCTGGAGGCCGGGACAGGGGACCCCTAGCCATAAACATTCAGTACTTC.

V is TRBV7-6 and J is TRBJ2-2; TRBD1 might be the D (5 bases). Germline CDR1 reads SGHVS; CDR2 reads FNYEAQ. CDR3 length equals 18 residues. The ends were cut back, 2 bases at V and 1 base at J, with 17 bases in the middle. Written as DNA, the CDR3 is TGTGCCAGCAGCTTAACTCCCATGTGGCAGGGGAACACCGGGGAGCTGTTTTTT. Its translation: CASSLTPMWQGNTGELFF.

The rearrangement uses TRBV25-1 and TRBJ1-6; weak D call: TRBD1 (5 bases). V lost 8 bases and J lost 9, with 17 bases in between. Germline loops: CDR1 MGHDK, CDR2 SYGVNS. This CDR3 region has 14 residues. The chain's CDR3 is CASQTQEAASPLHF. CDR3 bases: TGTGCCAGCCAGACACAGGAAGCGGCTTCACCCCTCCACTTT.

This clonotype was recorded only once. Germline is not matched at one junction end, which may reflect a read error. The rearrangement links TRBV7-8 to TRBJ2-3; 8 bases are a match to TRBD2. Germline values: CDR1 SGHVS, CDR2 FQNEAQ. The CDR3 sequence is 17 residues long. The CDR3 DNA reads TGTGCCAGCATCCCCGTGGAGCGCGGGGGGACCACAGCTACGCAGTATTTT. Amino acids: CASIPVERGGTTATQYF.

Notes on this clonotype: A much larger clone differs by one base, so this may be a read error. The chain links TRBV29-1 to TRBJ2-2, with D perhaps matching TRBD2 (7 bases). Germline V gene lookup returns CDR1 SQVTM and CDR2 ANQGSEA. The length of the CDR3 is 16 residues. The CDR3 region is CGVDSARGGGTGELFF. In DNA, the CDR3 is TGCGGCGTTGACTCTGCGAGGGGGGGAGGAACCGGGGAGCTGTTTTTT.

This clonotype was found many times. This sequence joins TRBV29-1 and TRBJ2-3, with D unresolved. Germline V gene data show CDR1 as SQVTM and CDR2 as ANQGSEA. The CDR3 spans 11 residues. Trimming removed 3 bases from V and 3 bases from J, with 4 bases in between. The CDR3 is CSVDDTDTQYF. In DNA form, the CDR3 reads TGCAGCGTTGACGATACAGATACGCAGTATTTT.

This chain connects TRBV6-2 or TRBV6-3 to TRBJ1-5, with 7 bases lining up with TRBD1. The length of the CDR3 is 15 residues. Looked up from germline, CDR1 is MNHEY and CDR2 is SVGEGT. Trimming cost V 5 bases and J 2 bases; bases outside gene matches: 6. Here the CDR3 DNA reads TGTGCCAGCAGTCATGGGACAGCCCGCAATCAGCCCCAGCATTTT. Its protein is CASSHGTARNQPQHF.

V is TRBV6-6 and J is TRBJ2-5; the match to TRBD2 covers 8 bases. Germline CDR1 and CDR2: MNHNY and SVGAGI (reference sequence). V trimming: 0 bases; J trimming: 6 bases; junction bases outside the gene matches: 9. The CDR3 sequence is 16 residues long. This chain's CDR3 is CASSYSLREGPKTQYF. DNA for the CDR3: TGTGCCAGCAGTTACTCTCTACGGGAGGGCCCTAAGACCCAGTACTTC.

This clonotype turned up a few times. J is TRBJ2-7 and V is TRBV18; TRBD2 might be the D (5 bases). Trimming removed 3 bases from V and 2 bases from J, with 14 bases in between. CDR3 length: 15 amino acids. Germline V gene data show CDR1 as KGHSH and CDR2 as LQKENI. For the CDR3, the DNA is TGTGCCAGCTCACCCAGTACGGGAAATCCCTACGAGCAGTACTTC. It yields the protein CASSPSTGNPYEQYF.

With respect to this clonotype: This could be a read error, since a much larger clone is one nucleotide away. V usage is TRBV7-9 and J usage is TRBJ1-3; D is perhaps TRBD1 (5 bases). Between the trimmed V and J ends, which lost 6 bases and 0 bases, there was a span of 9 bases. Germline V lookup: CDR1 SEHNR, CDR2 FQNEAQ (reference sequence). CDR3 size: 14 residues. CDR3 residues: CASREDISGNTIYF. The CDR3 nucleotides read TGTGCCAGCAGAGAGGACATCTCTGGAAACACCATATATTTT.

In the case of this clonotype: This may arise from a read error, as a much more abundant clone is one base away. The chain has TRBV7-2 and TRBJ2-1, with 10 bases fitting TRBD2. The CDR3 has 14 amino acids. Germline values: CDR1 SGHTA, CDR2 FQGNSA. CDR3 nucleotide sequence: TGTGCCAGCGGCTTAGCCCTAGCGGGGGCTGAGCAGTTCTTC. Protein: CASGLALAGAEQFF.

The chain links TRBV4-3 to TRBJ2-5; the match to TRBD2 covers 9 bases. Germline V gene data show CDR1 as LGHNA and CDR2 as YSLEER. The ends lost 1 base at V and 2 bases at J; junction bases unmatched: 11. CDR3 length: 18 amino acids. Written as DNA, the CDR3 is TGCGCCAGCAGCCAAGGAAAAAGATTAGCGGGAGTTCAAGAGACCCAGTACTTC. The encoded protein is CASSQGKRLAGVQETQYF.

To note about this clonotype: At one end the junction does not follow the germline gene, possibly because of a read error. This chain joins TRBV6-2 or TRBV6-3 and TRBJ1-2, with unresolved D. The CDR3 contains 14 residues. Per germline, CDR1 MNHEY and CDR2 SVGEGT. CDR3 region: CASSYGNPRYGCTF. The CDR3 DNA sequence: TGTGCCAGCAGTTACGGAAACCCCCGCTATGGCTGCACCTTC.